These T cell receptor beta chains were read from a single sample in a study of cytomegalovirus exposure and HLA in healthy donors. TCRdb's table, derived via immunoSEQ multiplex PCR, lists solely in-frame clones and lacks some. The data show about 88,000 clones, 70% to 90% seen once. Sample: PBMCs. These receptors came from a man younger than 35 in good health and CMV-seronegative. CDR3s include the opening cysteine and the closing phenylalanine or tryptophan. D genes are given only for firm matches. Clone sizes are given selectively: once, few, many, or a class where the clone is expanded.

TRBV28	TRBJ2-2	-	TRBD2	TGTGCCAGCAGCCTAACGGTCAACGGGAGGGATCGCACCGGGGAGCTGTTTTTT	CASSLTVNGRDRTGELFF
TRBV28	TRBJ2-7	-	TRBD2	TGTGCCAGCAGGGGGTGGCGGGAGGGCTCGGGCGAGCAGTACTTC	CASRGWREGSGEQYF
TRBV9	TRBJ1-2	once	-	TGTGCCAGCAGTTCCGACAGTGACCCGTATGGCTACACCTTC	CASSSDSDPYGYTF
TRBV7-6	TRBJ2-5	-	-	TGTGCCAGCAGCTTAAGGATGCGGGGGAAGGGGGAAGAGACCCAGTACTTC	CASSLRMRGKGEETQYF
TRBV4-3	TRBJ2-7	-	-	TGCGCCAGCAGCCCCCAAGACAGTCCCGGCTACGAGCAGTACTTC	CASSPQDSPGYEQYF
TRBV27	TRBJ2-7	-	TRBD1	TGTGCCAGCAGCGGTCGGGACAGGGGAGCCTACGAGCAGTACTTC	CASSGRDRGAYEQYF
TRBV5-5	TRBJ1-2	-	-	TGTGCCAGCAGCGCAGGCCCTGGCTACACCTTC	CASSAGPGYTF
TRBV7-9	TRBJ2-3	-	-	TGTGCCAGCAGCTATACGGGATTCACAGATACGCAGTATTTT	CASSYTGFTDTQYF
TRBV4-1	TRBJ2-7	-	-	TGCGCCAGCAGCCCGGCGCGGGGTGAGCAGTACTTC	CASSPARGEQYF
TRBV18	TRBJ1-2	-	-	TGTGCCAGCTCACCACCGGCAGGGGATGGCTACACCTTC	CASSPPAGDGYTF
TRBV14	TRBJ1-3	once	-	TGTGCCAGCAGCCAAGATTTTTTAGTGGGGGCCTCTGGAAACACCATATATTTT	CASSQDFLVGASGNTIYF
TRBV11-2	TRBJ2-2	-	-	TGTGCCAGCAGGTCCGGGACACTGAACACCGGGGAGCTGTTTTTT	CASRSGTLNTGELFF
TRBV6-4	TRBJ2-4	once	TRBD2	TGTGCCAGCAGAGCCCGTAGCGGGAACATTCAGTACTTC	CASRARSGNIQYF
TRBV6-1	TRBJ2-7	-	-	TGTGCCAGCAGTGAAGTTGCGGGTAGCTCCTACGAGCAGTACTTC	CASSEVAGSSYEQYF
TRBV5-1	TRBJ2-7	-	-	TGCGCCAGCAGCTTGGGTTCTCTGTCCTACGAGCAGTACTTC	CASSLGSLSYEQYF
TRBV5-4	TRBJ1-1	-	-	TGTGCCAGCAGCTTGAGACCGACTAACACTGAAGCTTTCTTT	CASSLRPTNTEAFF
TRBV7-6	TRBJ2-3	-	-	TGTGCCAGCAGCCAAGAGGAACCAGATACGCAGTATTTT	CASSQEEPDTQYF
TRBV5-1	TRBJ2-5	-	TRBD1	TGCGCCAGCAGCTTGGTAAGGGACAGGCGCCAAGAGACCCAGTACTTC	CASSLVRDRRQETQYF
TRBV28	TRBJ1-2	-	TRBD1	TGTGCCAGCAGATCCCCAGGACAGGGGGTTAACTATGGCTACACCTTC	CASRSPGQGVNYGYTF
TRBV19	TRBJ2-1	-	TRBD1	TGTGCCACAGACAGGGGGTATGCCCTCCCCAACAATGAGCAGTTCTTC	CATDRGYALPNNEQFF
TRBV6-6	TRBJ2-3	once	TRBD2	TGTGCCAGCAGTTATTTAGGTGGGAGGGCCGGAGATACGCAGTATTTT	CASSYLGGRAGDTQYF
TRBV25-1	TRBJ2-1	-	TRBD2	TGTGCCAGCAGCGGGGGACTAGCGGGAAGACGCTCCTACAATGAGCAGTTCTTC	CASSGGLAGRRSYNEQFF
TRBV7-2	TRBJ2-7	-	TRBD2	TGTGCCAGCAGCTCGCCCGCTAGCGGGAGAATTATTTACGAGCAGTACTTC	CASSSPASGRIIYEQYF
TRBV11-3	TRBJ2-2	few	-	TGTGCCAGCAGCAAGAGGGCTCGGGAGCTGTTTTTT	CASSKRARELFF
TRBV28	TRBJ1-4	few	TRBD1	TGTGCCAGCAGTCCGTTCCCCCTACAGGGGGCAGGAGAAAAACTGTTTTTT	CASSPFPLQGAGEKLFF
TRBV5-6	TRBJ2-6	-	-	TGTGCCAGCAGGAGGGCCTCTGGGGCCAACGTCCTGACTTTC	CASRRASGANVLTF
TRBV5-1	TRBJ2-3	-	-	TGCGCCAGCAGCCCGGACAGAAAAGAAGATACGCAGTATTTT	CASSPDRKEDTQYF
TRBV5-5	TRBJ1-6	-	TRBD1	TGTGCCAGCAGCTTTCGACAGGGGAATTCACCCCTCCACTTT	CASSFRQGNSPLHF
TRBV15	TRBJ1-4	-	-	TGTGCCACCAGCAGAGCGCAACCGGCTAGGGGTGGGGAAAAACTGTTTTTT	CATSRAQPARGGEKLFF
TRBV2	TRBJ2-1	-	TRBD2	TGTGCCAGCAGTGAAGGGCTCTGGGGGGGACAGCAGTTCTTC	CASSEGLWGGQQFF
TRBV6-5	TRBJ2-7	-	-	TGTGCCAGCAGTAACCGGGACTCCATCTACGAGCAGTACTTC	CASSNRDSIYEQYF
TRBV19	TRBJ1-1	-	-	TGTGCCGGTAGTGCGGGACTTTTTAACACTGAAGCTTTCTTT	CAGSAGLFNTEAFF
TRBV6-1	TRBJ1-1	-	-	TGTGCCAGTCCCGGACTGCAAATGAACACTGAAGCTTTCTTT	CASPGLQMNTEAFF
TRBV29-1	TRBJ2-5	-	TRBD2	TGCAGCGTTGAATTAGCGGGAGGGGAGACCCAGTACTTC	CSVELAGGETQYF
TRBV28	TRBJ1-4	-	-	TGTGCCAGCTCAGGGACAACTAATGAAAAACTGTTTTTT	CASSGTTNEKLFF
TRBV19	TRBJ1-1	-	-	TGTGCCAGTGGCAGGGTAAATACTGAAGCTTTCTTT	CASGRVNTEAFF
TRBV5-5	TRBJ2-3	-	-	TGTGCCAGCAAAGGACACCTCGCTAGCACAGATACGCAGTATTTT	CASKGHLASTDTQYF
TRBV28	TRBJ2-1	-	-	TGTGCCAGCAGTTTGGGCAGGGTACCGTTCGAGCAGTTCTTC	CASSLGRVPFEQFF
TRBV27	TRBJ2-3	-	TRBD1	TGTGCCAGCAGTTTAGTCCGGACAGGGGCTAGCACAGATACGCAGTATTTT	CASSLVRTGASTDTQYF
TRBV7-3	TRBJ1-1	-	-	TGTGCCAGCAGCTTCGGTTTCGCTTCTGAAGCTTTCTTT	CASSFGFASEAFF
TRBV7-9	TRBJ2-1	-	-	TGTGCCAGCAGCTTAGTTGGATATAGCGATGAGCAGTTCTTC	CASSLVGYSDEQFF
TRBV9	TRBJ1-2	-	TRBD1	TGTGCCAGCAGCGGTTTTCGGACAGGGAACTATGGCTACACCTTC	CASSGFRTGNYGYTF
TRBV6-1	TRBJ1-2	-	-	TGTGCCAGCAGAGGATACAGGACGTCCTCTGGCTACACCTTC	CASRGYRTSSGYTF
TRBV15	TRBJ2-5	-	TRBD2	TGTGCCACCAGCTTCCCTAGCGGCCGGGGGGAGACCCAGTACTTC	CATSFPSGRGETQYF
TRBV10-2	TRBJ1-1	-	TRBD1	TGCGCCAGCAGTCCTGGACAGGGGAATCTTGAAGCTTTCTTT	CASSPGQGNLEAFF
TRBV4-2	TRBJ2-7	-	-	TGTGCCAGCAGCGCAGGGCAAACCTACGAGCAGTACTTC	CASSAGQTYEQYF
TRBV7-9	TRBJ1-2	-	TRBD1	TGTGCCAGCAGCTTAGACAACAGGGGACTTACCTATGGCTACACCTTC	CASSLDNRGLTYGYTF
TRBV7-9	TRBJ1-6	-	-	TGTGCCAGCAGCTTCTCTGGAGGTGGCCCAGGAGCTGATAATTCACCCCTCCACTTT	CASSFSGGGPGADNSPLHF
TRBV9	TRBJ2-7	-	-	TGTGCCAGTTACTGCCTGCACTACGAGCAGTACTTC	CASYCLHYEQYF
TRBV11-1	TRBJ2-1	-	TRBD1	TGTGCCAGCAGCTCAACATGGGACAGGGTCTACAATGAGCAGTTCTTC	CASSSTWDRVYNEQFF
TRBV4-2	TRBJ1-4	-	-	TGTGCCAGCAGCCAAGATTCGGACACCCATTCCGGGGAAAAACTGTTTTTT	CASSQDSDTHSGEKLFF
TRBV5-8	TRBJ2-7	once	TRBD1	TGTGCCAGCAGCAAAGACAGGGCTACCAGCGAGCAGTACTTC	CASSKDRATSEQYF
TRBV9	TRBJ1-2	-	-	TGTGCCAGCAGCGTCGAGCCGGGATTTTACTATGGCTACACCTTC	CASSVEPGFYYGYTF